This T cell receptor (beta chain) was recorded in a study of CD8 T cells in Susac syndrome. In the study overall: Treatment at blood withdrawal was none, corticosteroids, or intravenous immunoglobulin alone in Susac syndrome patients.

Study-level findings and limits: Expansion of Susac CD8+ clones peaked in TEMRA cells and in active patients.

Random hexamers primed reverse transcription of about 0.45 to 1 ug RNA. Amplification of TCR beta CDR3 across 54 Vbeta and 13 Jbeta was performed with immunoSEQ multiplex PCR. TCRdb used MiXCR to reprocess the immunoSEQ multiplex PCR reads, holding one entry per CDR3 protein. The table has more than 150,000 distinct CDR3 sequences, over 90% seen once. As concerns this clonotype: Antigen: not known.

With 5 bases clipped from V and 4 bases from J, the junction kept 6 bases outside the gene matches. CDR3 length equals 15 residues. Germline CDR1 MNHEY, CDR2 SVGAGI. The CD8+ and CD4+ T cells were isolated magnetically using a negative isolation approach, whereas the TEMRA cells were enriched by FACS. This sequence was found in a human donor with Susac syndrome. Sequencing was carried out using CD8+ T cells from PBMCs. V is TRBV6-5 and J is TRBJ1-5, with 9 bases lining up with TRBD1. The CDR3 DNA is TGTGCCAGCAGTGCGACAGGGGGGTATAATCAGCCCCAGCATTTT. Translation: CASSATGGYNQPQHF.